These 3 T cell receptor beta chains came from one sample sequenced in a study of blood T cell repertoires in COVID-19. Libraries were prepared by immunoSEQ multiplex PCR; TCRdb keeps only in-frame clonotypes and omits some of them. Of tens of thousands of clones in the sample, around 80% were seen once. Sequenced material: peripheral blood. Source of these receptors: an elderly man with acute or convalescent COVID-19.

The gene calls are TRBV10-3 and TRBJ1-6; TRBD1 agrees at 11 bases. The CDR3 runs to 16 residues. The V gene's germline CDR1 is ENHRY and CDR2 SYGVKD. The J segment lost 0 bases and the V segment lost 8 bases, leaving 3 bases of the junction unmatched. The DNA of the CDR3 is TGTGCCATCCGGACAGGGGGCAGCTCCTATAATTCACCCCTCCACTTT. Protein: CAIRTGGSSYNSPLHF.

Many counts were recorded for this clone. V gene TRBV28 combines with J gene TRBJ2-7; perhaps TRBD2 as D (6 bases). CDR1 and CDR2 from the germline V gene are MDHEN and SYDVKM. The V end lost 7 bases, the J end lost 4 bases, and 17 bases lay between the germline ends. CDR3 length: 14 residues. DNA of the CDR3: TGTGCCAGCACCCTTGGGGGGAGGAGGTACGAGCAGTACTTC. Encoded protein: CASTLGGRRYEQYF.

The V call is TRBV30, the J call TRBJ2-6; D might be TRBD1 (5 bases). With 3 bases removed from V and 2 bases from J, the gap between germline ends came to 11 bases. Germline V lookup: CDR1 GTSNPN, CDR2 SVGIG (reference sequence). The CDR3 length is 15 residues. CDR3 bases: TGTGCCTGGAGGGGTAAGGGGACTGGGGCCAACGTCCTGACTTTC. It is translated as CAWRGKGTGANVLTF.